A selection of T cell receptor beta chains follows, all from one sample in a study of blood T cell repertoires in COVID-19. Sequencing was performed with immunoSEQ multiplex PCR; in TCRdb, only in-frame clones are kept and a portion is missing. The data show around 120,000 clones, with approximately 85% seen just once and approximately 10% held by the top ten. The material sequenced was peripheral blood. Receptors were obtained from a man aged 80 or over with acute or convalescent COVID-19. Each CDR3 is given with its conserved first and last residue. Fields, in order: V gene, J gene, D gene, clone size, CDR3 protein, CDR3 DNA. The D gene is left open where the match is weak. Size is stated for part of the rows, as once, few or many counts, or as a class when the clone is expanded.

v_gene: TRBV7-3; j_gene: TRBJ1-1; d_gene: TRBD1; abundance: .; CDR3aa: CASSLGVRDRGVAEAFF; CDR3nt: TGTGCCAGCAGCTTAGGAGTAAGGGACAGGGGTGTCGCTGAAGCTTTCTTT
v_gene: TRBV6-2/TRBV6-3; j_gene: TRBJ2-7; d_gene: .; abundance: .; CDR3aa: CASSYSREAQSYEQYF; CDR3nt: TGTGCCAGCAGCTATTCCCGGGAAGCCCAATCCTACGAGCAGTACTTC
v_gene: TRBV19; j_gene: TRBJ1-4; d_gene: .; abundance: once; CDR3aa: CASTGRANEKLFF; CDR3nt: TGTGCCAGTACGGGCAGGGCCAATGAAAAACTGTTTTTT
v_gene: TRBV7-9; j_gene: TRBJ2-5; d_gene: TRBD2; abundance: .; CDR3aa: CASSYGLAGGQETQYF; CDR3nt: TGTGCCAGCAGCTACGGACTAGCGGGGGGGCAAGAGACCCAGTACTTC
v_gene: TRBV7-9; j_gene: TRBJ2-1; d_gene: TRBD2; abundance: once; CDR3aa: CASREGTRANPSYNEQFF; CDR3nt: TGTGCCAGCAGGGAGGGGACTAGAGCAAACCCATCCTACAATGAGCAGTTCTTC
v_gene: TRBV24-1; j_gene: TRBJ2-5; d_gene: .; abundance: .; CDR3aa: CATSDFRGSETQYF; CDR3nt: TGTGCCACCAGTGATTTTCGGGGTTCGGAGACCCAGTACTTC
v_gene: TRBV6-6; j_gene: TRBJ2-7; d_gene: .; abundance: .; CDR3aa: CASSYSRNRYEQYF; CDR3nt: TGTGCCAGCAGTTACTCGCGCAACCGATACGAGCAGTACTTC
v_gene: TRBV24-1; j_gene: TRBJ2-2; d_gene: .; abundance: .; CDR3aa: CATSQTGTKNGELFF; CDR3nt: TGTGCCACCAGCCAAACCGGGACAAAAAACGGGGAGCTGTTTTTT
v_gene: TRBV13; j_gene: TRBJ1-4; d_gene: .; abundance: .; CDR3aa: CASSSRNEKLFF; CDR3nt: TGTGCCAGCAGTTCGCGTAATGAAAAACTGTTTTTT
v_gene: TRBV20-1; j_gene: TRBJ2-7; d_gene: TRBD2; abundance: .; CDR3aa: CSASRPGTSPHEQYF; CDR3nt: TGCAGTGCTAGTAGGCCCGGGACTAGCCCTCACGAGCAGTACTTC
v_gene: TRBV19; j_gene: TRBJ1-5; d_gene: .; abundance: .; CDR3aa: CASSPSGGWGNQPQHF; CDR3nt: TGTGCCAGTAGTCCTAGTGGAGGTTGGGGCAATCAGCCCCAGCATTTT
v_gene: TRBV2; j_gene: TRBJ1-2; d_gene: .; abundance: .; CDR3aa: CASDPQGDGYGYTF; CDR3nt: TGTGCCAGCGACCCTCAAGGGGATGGCTATGGCTACACCTTC
v_gene: TRBV21-1; j_gene: TRBJ2-2; d_gene: .; abundance: .; CDR3aa: CASSKIRAGAGELFF; CDR3nt: TGTGCCAGCAGCAAAATCAGGGCTGGGGCCGGGGAGCTGTTTTTT
v_gene: TRBV5-1; j_gene: TRBJ2-1; d_gene: .; abundance: few; CDR3aa: CASSLATTKSYNEQFF; CDR3nt: TGCGCCAGCAGCTTGGCCACAACTAAATCCTACAATGAGCAGTTCTTC
v_gene: TRBV28; j_gene: TRBJ2-4; d_gene: .; abundance: .; CDR3aa: CASSPAGYQSAKNIQYF; CDR3nt: TGTGCCAGCAGTCCCGCAGGGTATCAGTCGGCCAAAAACATTCAGTACTTC
v_gene: TRBV5-6; j_gene: TRBJ1-5; d_gene: .; abundance: .; CDR3aa: CASSSRTISNQPQHF; CDR3nt: TGTGCCAGCAGCTCCCGGACAATTAGCAATCAGCCCCAGCATTTT
v_gene: TRBV19; j_gene: TRBJ1-2; d_gene: .; abundance: .; CDR3aa: CASTTGQRVNYGYTF; CDR3nt: TGTGCCAGTACTACAGGACAGAGAGTCAACTATGGCTACACCTTC
v_gene: TRBV27; j_gene: TRBJ1-5; d_gene: .; abundance: .; CDR3aa: CASSLSNQGYSNQPQHF; CDR3nt: TGTGCCAGCAGTTTATCGAATCAGGGTTATAGCAATCAGCCCCAGCATTTT
v_gene: TRBV27; j_gene: TRBJ2-7; d_gene: TRBD2; abundance: .; CDR3aa: CASSLFSGGTYEQYF; CDR3nt: TGTGCCAGCAGTTTATTTAGCGGGGGGACCTACGAGCAGTACTTC
v_gene: TRBV18; j_gene: TRBJ1-1; d_gene: .; abundance: .; CDR3aa: CASSPGSFVMNTEAFF; CDR3nt: TGTGCCAGCTCACCCGGGAGTTTTGTCATGAACACTGAAGCTTTCTTT
v_gene: TRBV20-1; j_gene: TRBJ2-2; d_gene: .; abundance: .; CDR3aa: CSASGLAHVTGELFF; CDR3nt: TGCAGTGCTAGTGGGCTAGCTCACGTCACCGGGGAGCTGTTTTTT
v_gene: TRBV14; j_gene: TRBJ2-4; d_gene: TRBD1; abundance: .; CDR3aa: CASSQYRGDIQYF; CDR3nt: TGTGCCAGCAGCCAGTACAGGGGAGACATTCAGTACTTC
v_gene: TRBV10-1; j_gene: TRBJ2-4; d_gene: TRBD2; abundance: once; CDR3aa: CASSPGGADIQYF; CDR3nt: TGCGCCAGCAGCCCGGGGGGGGCGGACATTCAGTACTTC
v_gene: TRBV28; j_gene: TRBJ2-1; d_gene: TRBD1; abundance: .; CDR3aa: CASSSYSTGGNEQFF; CDR3nt: TGTGCCAGCAGTTCGTACAGTACAGGGGGCAATGAGCAGTTCTTC
v_gene: TRBV28; j_gene: TRBJ1-5; d_gene: .; abundance: .; CDR3aa: CASRVQMDQPQHF; CDR3nt: TGTGCCAGCAGGGTACAGATGGATCAGCCCCAGCATTTT
v_gene: TRBV5-1; j_gene: TRBJ1-3; d_gene: TRBD1; abundance: .; CDR3aa: CASSKQGTYSGNTIYF; CDR3nt: TGCGCCAGCAGCAAACAGGGGACCTACTCTGGAAACACCATATATTTT
v_gene: TRBV15; j_gene: TRBJ1-5; d_gene: .; abundance: .; CDR3aa: CATSRDAVLGNQPQHF; CDR3nt: TGTGCCACCAGCAGAGACGCGGTCCTGGGCAATCAGCCCCAGCATTTT
v_gene: TRBV5-1; j_gene: TRBJ2-7; d_gene: .; abundance: .; CDR3aa: CASSLGVQATTYEQYF; CDR3nt: TGCGCCAGCAGCTTGGGAGTTCAGGCGACTACCTACGAGCAGTACTTC
v_gene: TRBV20-1; j_gene: TRBJ2-7; d_gene: TRBD2; abundance: .; CDR3aa: CSASAGGRNLGEQYF; CDR3nt: TGCAGTGCTAGTGCCGGGGGGAGGAATCTAGGCGAGCAGTACTTC
v_gene: TRBV12-3/TRBV12-4; j_gene: TRBJ1-2; d_gene: .; abundance: .; CDR3aa: CASTPGLYGYTF; CDR3nt: TGTGCCAGCACCCCAGGCCTATATGGCTACACCTTC
v_gene: TRBV3-1/TRBV3-2; j_gene: TRBJ1-1; d_gene: .; abundance: .; CDR3aa: CASSQGRDTEAFF; CDR3nt: TGTGCCAGCAGCCAAGGCAGGGACACTGAAGCTTTCTTT
v_gene: TRBV5-1; j_gene: TRBJ1-2; d_gene: .; abundance: .; CDR3aa: CASSQGQLTNYGYTF; CDR3nt: TGCGCCAGCAGCCAGGGGCAGCTTACTAACTATGGCTACACCTTC
v_gene: TRBV28; j_gene: TRBJ2-3; d_gene: .; abundance: .; CDR3aa: CASSPTEERYTDTQYF; CDR3nt: TGTGCCAGCAGTCCCACGGAGGAGCGGTACACAGATACGCAGTATTTT
v_gene: TRBV11-2; j_gene: TRBJ1-3; d_gene: .; abundance: .; CDR3aa: CASSLGNGGRNTIYF; CDR3nt: TGTGCCAGCAGCTTAGGAAACGGAGGTCGAAACACCATATATTTT
v_gene: TRBV10-1; j_gene: TRBJ2-1; d_gene: .; abundance: .; CDR3aa: CASSDGGGPHNEQFF; CDR3nt: TGCGCCAGCAGTGATGGGGGCGGGCCCCACAATGAGCAGTTCTTC
v_gene: TRBV19; j_gene: TRBJ1-5; d_gene: .; abundance: .; CDR3aa: CASREVGNQPQHF; CDR3nt: TGTGCCAGTAGGGAGGTGGGCAATCAGCCCCAGCATTTT
v_gene: TRBV11-3; j_gene: TRBJ2-1; d_gene: TRBD2; abundance: .; CDR3aa: CASILMTGTVTSGRNEQFF; CDR3nt: TGTGCCAGCATCCTTATGACAGGCACGGTGACTAGCGGGCGGAATGAGCAGTTCTTC
v_gene: TRBV10-2; j_gene: TRBJ1-2; d_gene: .; abundance: .; CDR3aa: CASRPGENYGYTF; CDR3nt: TGCGCCAGCAGACCCGGGGAGAACTATGGCTACACCTTC
v_gene: TRBV12-3/TRBV12-4; j_gene: TRBJ1-1; d_gene: .; abundance: .; CDR3aa: CASSLVGRTEAFF; CDR3nt: TGTGCCAGCAGTTTAGTTGGGAGGACTGAAGCTTTCTTT
v_gene: TRBV11-2; j_gene: TRBJ1-2; d_gene: TRBD1; abundance: .; CDR3aa: CASSSRDRGTHGYTF; CDR3nt: TGTGCCAGCAGCTCCCGGGACAGGGGTACTCATGGCTACACCTTC